The source of this T cell receptor (beta chain) is a study of blood T cell repertoires in COVID-19. Study details: Sites across the United States, Italy and Spain contributed samples from acute and convalescent COVID-19. PBMCs, B-cell-depleted T cells, or T cells provided the cDNA or gDNA that made up the material.

Original analysis: Reference gene primers were amplified, and this amplification served to estimate nucleated cell counts. Sequencing was performed with immunoSEQ multiplex PCR; in TCRdb, only in-frame clones are kept and a portion is missing. D and trimming come from the DNA, and the V and J calls and clone size come from that table. This sample has around 150,000 clones, with around 82% found just once. The V gene's germline CDR1 is SGHTA and CDR2 FQGNSA. The V end was cut by 3 bases, the J end by 3 bases, with 13 bases between. The CDR3 contains 15 residues. The specimen was peripheral blood. This TCR came from a woman in her fifties or sixties with acute or convalescent COVID-19. The chain uses TRBV7-2 and TRBJ2-3; a weak D match, TRBD1 (6 bases). The CDR3 here is CASSFDWTATDTQYF. The CDR3, as DNA: TGTGCCAGCAGCTTTGATTGGACAGCAACAGATACGCAGTATTTT.